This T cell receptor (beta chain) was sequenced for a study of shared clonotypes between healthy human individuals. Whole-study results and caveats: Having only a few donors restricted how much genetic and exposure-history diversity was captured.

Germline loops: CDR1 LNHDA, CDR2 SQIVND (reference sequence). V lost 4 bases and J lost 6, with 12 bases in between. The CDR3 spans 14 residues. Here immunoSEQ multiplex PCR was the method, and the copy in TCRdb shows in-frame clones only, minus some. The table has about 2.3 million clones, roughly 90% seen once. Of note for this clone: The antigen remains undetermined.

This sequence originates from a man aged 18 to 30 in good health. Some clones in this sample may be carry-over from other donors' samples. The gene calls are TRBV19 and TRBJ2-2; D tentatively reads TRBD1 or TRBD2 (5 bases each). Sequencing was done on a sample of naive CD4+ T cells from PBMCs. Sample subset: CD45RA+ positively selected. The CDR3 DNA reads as TGTGCCAGTAGTACACTAGGGGTGGCCGGGGAGCTGTTTTTT. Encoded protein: CASSTLGVAGELFF. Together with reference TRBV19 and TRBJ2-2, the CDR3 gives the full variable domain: DGGITQSPKYLFRKEGQNVTLSCEQNLNHDAMYWYRQDPGQGLRLIYYSQIVNDFQKGDIAEGYSVSREKKESFPLTVTSAQKNPTAFYLCASSTLGVAGELFFGEGSRLTVL.